One and the same sample provided the 21 T cell receptor beta chains below, sequenced in a study of cytomegalovirus exposure and HLA in healthy donors (dated by TCRdb to 2017 to 2019). Libraries were built with the immunoSEQ multiplex PCR assay. The multiplex PCR relied on a mix of 60 forward primers for TCR Vbeta segments and 13 reverse primers for TCR Jbeta segments. This is the immuneACCESS table as TCRdb keeps it, with only in-frame sequences that have V and J called. A part of the clones is gone; compared with another copy, unresolved V genes explain less than half, and the rest is unexplained. Counted in this sample were around 20,000 clones; under 80% of them appeared once. The top ten clonotypes cover roughly 3.7% of the sample. The sample taken for sequencing was PBMCs. The receptors here all came from a man aged 18-30 years in good health and CMV-seronegative.

The chain combines TRBV6-5 with TRBJ2-3; no definite D call. This CDR3 region has 14 residues. The germline gives CDR1 MNHEY, CDR2 SVGAGI. Trimming took off 6 bases at V and 3 bases at J, with 13 bases between the two ends. CDR3 bases: TGTGCCAGCAGATCAAACCGAGATACAGATACGCAGTATTTT. This sequence encodes CASRSNRDTDTQYF.

The chain has TRBV30 and TRBJ1-1, with TRBD1 identical over 7 bases. Germline trimming cut 3 bases from V and 5 bases from J; bases unmatched to any gene: 12. The CDR3 totals 15 residues. Per germline, CDR1 GTSNPN and CDR2 SVGIG (reference sequence). CDR3: CAWSETGKRWTEAFF. The CDR3 coding sequence is TGTGCCTGGAGCGAGACAGGGAAGAGGTGGACTGAAGCTTTCTTT.

V and J are TRBV30 and TRBJ1-5; the D gene is possibly TRBD1 (6 bases). Trimming cost V 0 bases and J 1 base, with 16 bases left between them. CDR1 GTSNPN and CDR2 SVGIG come from the germline V gene (reference sequence). The CDR3 is 17 residues long. CDR3 amino acids: CAWSVPRTAGSNQPQHF. CDR3 nucleotide sequence: TGTGCCTGGAGTGTGCCCCGGACAGCCGGAAGCAATCAGCCCCAGCATTTT.

CDR3: CASSLNSRDNEQFF. The CDR3 nucleotides read TGTGCCAGCAGCTTAAACTCGCGAGACAATGAGCAGTTCTTC. The chain couples TRBV11-2 to TRBJ2-1, with D uncertain. V was clipped by 2 bases and J by 5 bases, with 10 bases between them. The germline gives CDR1 SGHAT, CDR2 FQNNGV. There are 14 residues in the CDR3.

The rearrangement joins TRBV6-1 to TRBJ1-1; D not resolved. V was cut by 8 bases and J by 0 bases, with 10 bases left in between. The CDR3 contains 13 residues. The V gene's germline CDR1 is MNHNS and CDR2 SASEGT. CDR3: CASYREMNTEAFF. The CDR3 coding sequence is TGTGCCAGCTACCGGGAGATGAACACTGAAGCTTTCTTT.

J is TRBJ2-1 and V is TRBV30; the match to TRBD2 covers 10 bases. Germline CDR1 GTSNPN, CDR2 SVGIG (reference sequence). The CDR3 has 19 amino acids. With V trimmed by 2 bases and J by 7 bases, 20 bases remained unmatched. CDR3 sequence (DNA): TGTGCCTGGAGTTATTACGGACCCGGGACTAGCGACAAGAGGAATGAGCAGTTCTTC. It encodes CAWSYYGPGTSDKRNEQFF. Based on the CDR3 plus reference TRBV30 and TRBJ2-1, the full variable domain is SQTIHQWPATLVQPVGSPLSLECTVEGTSNPNLYWYRQAAGRGLQLLFYSVGIGQISSEVPQNLSASRPQDRQFILSSKKLLLSDSGFYLCAWSYYGPGTSDKRNEQFFGPGTRLTVL.

The chain is built from TRBV9 and TRBJ2-1; 8 nucleotides match TRBD2. Germline V gene lookup returns CDR1 SGDLS and CDR2 YYNGEE. CDR3 length: 15 residues. V lost 1 base, J lost 4 bases, and 4 bases stayed unmatched. The CDR3 reads CASSVSASGYNEQFF. CDR3 nucleotides: TGTGCCAGCAGCGTAAGTGCTAGCGGGTACAATGAGCAGTTCTTC.

The genes are TRBV11-2 and TRBJ1-4; D remains ambiguous. With 5 bases removed from V and 6 bases from J, the gap between germline ends came to 10 bases. This CDR3 is 13 amino acids long. Per the germline V gene, CDR1 is SGHAT and CDR2 is FQNNGV. The CDR3 bases are TGTGCCAGCAGCGCCGGTAATGATGAAAAACTGTTTTTT. Its protein is CASSAGNDEKLFF.

The rearrangement links TRBV7-9 to TRBJ2-1; no reliable D call. This CDR3 region has 14 residues. The V gene's germline CDR1 is SEHNR and CDR2 FQNEAQ (reference sequence). V was pared by 0 bases and J by 1 base, with 4 bases between. The CDR3 loop is CASSLASSYNEQFF. CDR3 DNA: TGTGCCAGCAGCTTAGCGTCGTCCTACAATGAGCAGTTCTTC.

This chain links TRBV29-1 with TRBJ2-7; 8 nucleotides line up with TRBD1. The CDR3 has 12 residues. The J segment lost 6 bases and the V segment lost 3 bases, leaving 4 bases of the junction unmatched. Germline V gives CDR1 SQVTM, CDR2 ANQGSEA. The chain's CDR3 is CSVETGVTEQYF. The CDR3 coding sequence is TGCAGCGTTGAGACAGGGGTTACCGAGCAGTACTTC.

This rearrangement joins TRBV10-3 to TRBJ1-5; 7 bases map to TRBD1. CDR1 ENHRY and CDR2 SYGVKD come from the germline V gene. The CDR3 is 13 amino acids. V trimming: 7 bases; J trimming: 3 bases; junction bases outside the gene matches: 3. For the CDR3, the DNA is TGTGCCATCAAGGGACAGATCAATCAGCCCCAGCATTTT. This codes for CAIKGQINQPQHF.

The chain carries TRBV30 and TRBJ1-2; possible D gene TRBD1, 5 bases. Per germline, CDR1 GTSNPN and CDR2 SVGIG (reference sequence). V lost 3 bases and J lost 1, with 27 bases in between. The CDR3 contains 19 residues. The CDR3 loop is CAWSTRAGAAVRRNYGYTF. The CDR3 DNA is TGTGCCTGGAGCACTCGCGCTGGGGCGGCCGTTCGCCGTAACTATGGCTACACCTTC.

The chain recombines TRBV4-1 with TRBJ1-1, with 8 nucleotides matching TRBD1. The CDR3 totals 15 residues. The germline gives CDR1 MGHRA, CDR2 YSYEKL. Trimming removed 4 bases from V and 4 bases from J; junction bases left unmatched: 8. CDR3 coding DNA: TGCGCCAGCAGCCCGGACAGGGCGGTGAGCACTGAAGCTTTCTTT. As protein: CASSPDRAVSTEAFF.

The chain recombines TRBV29-1 with TRBJ2-1, with 7 bases fitting TRBD2. The CDR3 has 16 residues. Germline lookup yields CDR1 SQVTM and CDR2 ANQGSEA. The J segment lost 2 bases and the V segment lost 8 bases, leaving 15 bases of the junction unmatched. CDR3 protein: CSFRALAGRTYNEQFF. The CDR3 bases are TGCAGCTTTAGAGCCTTAGCGGGTAGGACCTACAATGAGCAGTTCTTC.

J is TRBJ1-5 and V is TRBV5-8; D unclear. This CDR3 is built from 13 residues. In germline, CDR1 is SGHTS, CDR2 YDEGEE. Trimming shortened V by 1 base and J by 4 bases, and 6 bases separated the two germline ends. The CDR3 loop is CASSLFLNQPQHF. CDR3 nucleotides: TGTGCCAGCAGCTTGTTTCTGAATCAGCCCCAGCATTTT.

The chain combines TRBV6-1 with TRBJ2-3, with a tentative D call TRBD2 (5 bases). This CDR3 is 11 amino acids long. Per germline, CDR1 MNHNS and CDR2 SASEGT. Trimming left V 4 bases short and J 9 bases short, with 8 bases between. The CDR3 bases are TGTGCCAGCAGTGTTGGGGAGACGCAGTATTTT. Its protein is CASSVGETQYF.

This chain joins TRBV2 and TRBJ1-2; 8 positions match TRBD1. The CDR3 contains 12 residues. V was pared by 6 bases and J by 5 bases, with 2 bases of the junction left unmatched. Germline V gene sequence: CDR1 SNHLY, CDR2 FYNNEI. The CDR3 DNA is TGTGCCAGCAGAAGACAGGGGTATGGCTACACCTTC. As protein: CASRRQGYGYTF.

The chain has TRBV2 and TRBJ1-4; 9 nucleotides align to TRBD1. The CDR3 totals 15 residues. The ends lost 6 bases at V and 4 bases at J; junction bases unmatched: 6. Per the germline V gene, CDR1 is SNHLY and CDR2 is FYNNEI. The CDR3 sequence: CASRGTGLGNEKLFF. CDR3 nucleotide sequence: TGTGCCAGCAGAGGGACAGGGCTCGGTAATGAAAAACTGTTTTTT.

The CDR3 DNA sequence: TGTGCCAGCAGGAACCGGGAGAGGACCTATGGCTACACCTTC. Translated: CASRNRERTYGYTF. The chain employs TRBV13 and TRBJ1-2; D not resolved. With 6 bases removed from V and 4 bases from J, the gap between germline ends came to 15 bases. Germline-derived CDR1 and CDR2 are PRHDT and FYEKMQ (reference sequence). The CDR3 has 14 amino acids. Based on the CDR3 plus reference TRBV13 and TRBJ1-2, the full variable domain is AAGVIQSPRHLIKEKRETATLKCYPIPRHDTVYWYQQGPGQDPQFLISFYEKMQSDKGSIPDRFSAQQFSDYHSELNMSSLELGDSALYFCASRNRERTYGYTFGSGTRLTVV.

This chain uses TRBV5-1 with TRBJ1-5, with a possible D match to TRBD1 (6 bases). Trimming stripped 0 bases from V and 4 bases from J, with 14 bases between. CDR3 size: 16 residues. Germline CDR1 and CDR2: SGHRS and YFSETQ. In DNA form, the CDR3 reads TGCGCCAGCAGCTTGGATCCCGGGACATTGAATCAGCCCCAGCATTTT. Translating gives CASSLDPGTLNQPQHF.

The DNA of the CDR3 is TGTGCCTGGGGCAGGGCTGGAAACACCATATATTTT. Translation gives CAWGRAGNTIYF. The V call is TRBV30, the J call TRBJ1-3; tentatively, D is TRBD1 (5 bases). This CDR3 has 12 amino acids. Germline-derived CDR1 and CDR2 are GTSNPN and SVGIG (reference sequence). V gave up 5 bases and J gave up 2 bases, with 7 bases separating them.